This T cell receptor beta chain is drawn from a study of breast tumors, draining lymph nodes, adjacent tissues. Axillary draining lymph nodes of breast cancer patients supplied the node samples. The table lists this clonotype with many counts. Its antigen is currently unknown. Points from the study as a whole: Tumors had less TCR diversity than lymph nodes, more than nontumor tissue. That most tumor T cells come from lymph nodes remained unproven.

TCRdb reanalysed the multiplex PCR reads using MiXCR and keeps one entry per CDR3 protein. The table records approximately 170,000 distinct CDR3 sequences, roughly a third of them present only once. The TCR comes from a female donor with breast cancer. Some clones in this sample may be carry-over from other donors' samples. Specimen: axillary lymph node tissue.

The CDR3, as DNA: TGTGCCAGCTCACCGGCCCGGGGACAGAACAATGAGCAGTTCTTC. Translated, it gives CASSPARGQNNEQFF. This chain uses TRBV18 with TRBJ2-1; 7 nucleotides align to TRBD1. V gave up 3 bases and J gave up 5 bases; unmatched junction bases: 7. Germline assignment: CDR1 KGHSH and CDR2 LQKENI. This CDR3 contains 15 residues.